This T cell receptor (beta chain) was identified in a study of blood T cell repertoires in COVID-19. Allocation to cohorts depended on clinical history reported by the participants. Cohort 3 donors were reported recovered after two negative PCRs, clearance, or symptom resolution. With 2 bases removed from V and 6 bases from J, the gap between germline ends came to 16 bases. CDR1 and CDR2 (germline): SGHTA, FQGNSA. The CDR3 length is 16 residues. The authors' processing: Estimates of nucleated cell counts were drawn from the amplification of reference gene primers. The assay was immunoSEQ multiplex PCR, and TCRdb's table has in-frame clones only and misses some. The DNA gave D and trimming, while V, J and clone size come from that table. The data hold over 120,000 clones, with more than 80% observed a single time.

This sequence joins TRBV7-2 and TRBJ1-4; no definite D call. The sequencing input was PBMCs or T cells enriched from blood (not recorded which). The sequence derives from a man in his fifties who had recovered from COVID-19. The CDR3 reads CASSLFAGGLDEKLFF. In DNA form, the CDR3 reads TGTGCCAGCAGCTTATTTGCTGGCGGGCTCGATGAAAAACTGTTTTTT.